These T cell receptor beta chains were read from a single sample in a study of shared clonotypes between healthy human individuals. Profiled with immunoSEQ multiplex PCR; TCRdb holds only in-frame clones, not every one. The sample records over 2 million clones, over 85% being singletons. Sequenced material: naive CD8+ T cells sorted from blood. These TCRs come from a man younger than 30 in good health. The CDR3 runs from the conserved cysteine through the conserved F or W. A D gene is named only where the DNA matches it firmly. Clone size appears in some rows only: once, few, many, or a class for an expanded clone.

CDR3 DNA	CDR3 protein	D gene	J gene	V gene	clone size
TGTGCCAGCAGCCAAGATAGCAGGCCAACTAACTATGGCTACACCTTC	CASSQDSRPTNYGYTF	.	TRBJ1-2	TRBV14	.
TGCGCCAGCAGTCAATTGGTGACTTGCCAGTACTTC	CASSQLVTCQYF	.	TRBJ2-5	TRBV23-1	.
TGTGCCATCAGCGACCCCAGGGTTACCGAGCAGTACTTC	CAISDPRVTEQYF	.	TRBJ2-7	TRBV10-3	.
TGTGCCAGCAGCTCTGATAATACAATGAGATATTTT	CASSSDNTMRYF	.	TRBJ2-3	TRBV7-9	.
TGTGCCAGCAGCTTACTAAGGACTCCTAGCACAGATACGCAGTATTTT	CASSLLRTPSTDTQYF	.	TRBJ2-3	TRBV11-2	.
TGTGCCAGCAGCCCGAGTCGTACCTTTCTCTACAATGAGCAGTTCTTC	CASSPSRTFLYNEQFF	.	TRBJ2-1	TRBV11-2	.
TGTGCCAGCAGCTTAGTCGGGGGACAGGTGAACACTGAAGCTTTCTTT	CASSLVGGQVNTEAFF	TRBD1	TRBJ1-1	TRBV11-2	.
TGTGCCAGCAGTTTAGGTTTAGCCGGGCCTAGCTCCTACGAGCAGTACTTC	CASSLGLAGPSSYEQYF	.	TRBJ2-7	TRBV28	.
TGTGCCAGCAGCGACACTAGGTTCGAGACCCAGTACTTC	CASSDTRFETQYF	.	TRBJ2-5	TRBV7-2	.
TGTGCCAGCAGTTCCGGACAGGGGGCGGGCTATGGCTACACCTTC	CASSSGQGAGYGYTF	TRBD1	TRBJ1-2	TRBV6-5	.
TGTGCCAGCAGTTTAGATTACGGCTTCTCCTACAATGAGCAGTTCTTC	CASSLDYGFSYNEQFF	.	TRBJ2-1	TRBV28	.
TGTGCCAGCAGCAACGGACTAGCGGGAGGGAGCGAGCAGTACTTC	CASSNGLAGGSEQYF	TRBD2	TRBJ2-7	TRBV5-4	.
TGTGCCAGCAGCACCCCGGGCAGCTACGAGCAGTACTTC	CASSTPGSYEQYF	.	TRBJ2-7	TRBV11-2	.
TGTGCCAGCAGTCCAGGGGGCGGGGAGCTGTTTTTT	CASSPGGGELFF	TRBD1	TRBJ2-2	TRBV28	.
TGCGCCAGCAGCTGGGGACCGACAGGGGCGGCCGGGGAGCTGTTTTTT	CASSWGPTGAAGELFF	TRBD1	TRBJ2-2	TRBV5-1	.
TGCAGCGTTGAAGATCAGTGGAGGTCTAGGGAAGAGACCCAGTACTTC	CSVEDQWRSREETQYF	.	TRBJ2-5	TRBV29-1	.
TGTGCCAGCAGCCTGACAGGGGCCGGGGAGCTGTTTTTT	CASSLTGAGELFF	TRBD1	TRBJ2-2	TRBV7-3	once
TGTGCCAGCAGCTTAGAAGCGGGAGAGTCCTACGAGCAGTACTTC	CASSLEAGESYEQYF	TRBD2	TRBJ2-7	TRBV7-2	.
TGCGCCAGCAGCCTTACCCGGGACAGGGAACAAGAGACCCAGTACTTC	CASSLTRDREQETQYF	TRBD1	TRBJ2-5	TRBV4-1	.
TGTGCCAGCACCGGACTAGCGGGCCATAGCTCCTACAATGAGCAGTTCTTC	CASTGLAGHSSYNEQFF	TRBD2	TRBJ2-1	TRBV9	.
TGCGCCAGCAGCTTGGTAGGACAGGGACCCAGCTCCTACGAGCAGTACTTC	CASSLVGQGPSSYEQYF	TRBD1	TRBJ2-7	TRBV5-1	.
TGTGCCAGCAGCTTGGCTCAGTCTAGCGGGAATAATGAGCAGTTCTTC	CASSLAQSSGNNEQFF	TRBD2	TRBJ2-1	TRBV5-8	.
TGTGCCAGCAGCTCCAGGGGCGAGGACACTGAAGCTTTCTTT	CASSSRGEDTEAFF	.	TRBJ1-1	TRBV7-9	.